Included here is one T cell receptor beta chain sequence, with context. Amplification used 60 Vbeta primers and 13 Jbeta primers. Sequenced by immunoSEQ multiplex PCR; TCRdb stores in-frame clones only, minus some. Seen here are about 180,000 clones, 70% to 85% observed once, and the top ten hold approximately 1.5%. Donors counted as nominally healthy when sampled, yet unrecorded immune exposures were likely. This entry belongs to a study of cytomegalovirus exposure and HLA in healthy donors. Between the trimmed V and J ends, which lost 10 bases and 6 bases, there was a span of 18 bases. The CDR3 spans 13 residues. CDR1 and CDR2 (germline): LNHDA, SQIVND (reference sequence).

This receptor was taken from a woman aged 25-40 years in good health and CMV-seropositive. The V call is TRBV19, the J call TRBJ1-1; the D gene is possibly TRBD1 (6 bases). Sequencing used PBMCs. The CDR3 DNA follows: TGTGCCACCAAAGAGGGGGTGGGCGCTGAAGCTTTCTTT. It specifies CATKEGVGAEAFF. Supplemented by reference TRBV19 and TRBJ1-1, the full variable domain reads DGGITQSPKYLFRKEGQNVTLSCEQNLNHDAMYWYRQDPGQGLRLIYYSQIVNDFQKGDIAEGYSVSREKKESFPLTVTSAQKNPTAFYLCATKEGVGAEAFFGQGTRLTVV.